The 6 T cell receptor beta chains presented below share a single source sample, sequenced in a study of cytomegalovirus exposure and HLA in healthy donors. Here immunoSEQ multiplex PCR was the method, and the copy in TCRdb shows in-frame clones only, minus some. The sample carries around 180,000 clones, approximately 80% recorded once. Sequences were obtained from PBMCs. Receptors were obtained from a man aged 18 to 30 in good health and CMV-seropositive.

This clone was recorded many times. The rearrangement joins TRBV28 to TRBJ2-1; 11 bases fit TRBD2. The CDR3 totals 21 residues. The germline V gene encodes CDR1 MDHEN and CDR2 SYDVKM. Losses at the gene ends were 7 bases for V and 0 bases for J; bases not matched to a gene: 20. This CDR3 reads CASTTLVSGLAGGSSYNEQFF. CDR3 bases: TGTGCCAGCACCACATTGGTTAGTGGACTAGCGGGCGGCAGCTCCTACAATGAGCAGTTCTTC.

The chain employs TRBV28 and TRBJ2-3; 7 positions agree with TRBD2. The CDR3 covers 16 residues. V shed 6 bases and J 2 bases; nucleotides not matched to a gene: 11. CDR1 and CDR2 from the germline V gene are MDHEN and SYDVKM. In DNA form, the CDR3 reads TGTGCCAGCAGAGTTCTCATAGCGGGCCCCACAGATACGCAGTATTTT. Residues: CASRVLIAGPTDTQYF.

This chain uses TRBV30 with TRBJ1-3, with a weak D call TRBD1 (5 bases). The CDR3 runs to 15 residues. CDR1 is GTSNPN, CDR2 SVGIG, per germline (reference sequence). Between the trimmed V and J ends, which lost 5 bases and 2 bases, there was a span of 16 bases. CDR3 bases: TGTGCCTGGGTACCTCGTGGGGGGGCTGGAAACACCATATATTTT. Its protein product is CAWVPRGGAGNTIYF.

This CDR3 reads CSVAFQGSEQFF. CDR3 coding DNA: TGCAGCGTGGCGTTTCAGGGAAGCGAGCAGTTCTTC. This chain uses TRBV29-1 with TRBJ2-1, with a tentative D call TRBD1 (5 bases). This CDR3 has 12 amino acids. V was cut by 6 bases and J by 10 bases, with 16 bases left in between. In germline, CDR1 is SQVTM, CDR2 ANQGSEA.

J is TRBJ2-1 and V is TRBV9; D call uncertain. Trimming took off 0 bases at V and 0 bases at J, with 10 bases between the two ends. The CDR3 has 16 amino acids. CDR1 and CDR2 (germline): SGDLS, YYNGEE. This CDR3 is CASSVDASISYNEQFF. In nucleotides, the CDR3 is TGTGCCAGCAGCGTAGACGCGTCTATCTCCTACAATGAGCAGTTCTTC.

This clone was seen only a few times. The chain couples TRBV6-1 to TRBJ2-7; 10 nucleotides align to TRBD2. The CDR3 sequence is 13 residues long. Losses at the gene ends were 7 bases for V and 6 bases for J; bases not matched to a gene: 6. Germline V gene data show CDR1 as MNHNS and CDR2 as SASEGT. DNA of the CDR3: TGTGCCAGCACAAAGCGGGAGGGCGGCGAGCAGTACTTC. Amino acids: CASTKREGGEQYF.